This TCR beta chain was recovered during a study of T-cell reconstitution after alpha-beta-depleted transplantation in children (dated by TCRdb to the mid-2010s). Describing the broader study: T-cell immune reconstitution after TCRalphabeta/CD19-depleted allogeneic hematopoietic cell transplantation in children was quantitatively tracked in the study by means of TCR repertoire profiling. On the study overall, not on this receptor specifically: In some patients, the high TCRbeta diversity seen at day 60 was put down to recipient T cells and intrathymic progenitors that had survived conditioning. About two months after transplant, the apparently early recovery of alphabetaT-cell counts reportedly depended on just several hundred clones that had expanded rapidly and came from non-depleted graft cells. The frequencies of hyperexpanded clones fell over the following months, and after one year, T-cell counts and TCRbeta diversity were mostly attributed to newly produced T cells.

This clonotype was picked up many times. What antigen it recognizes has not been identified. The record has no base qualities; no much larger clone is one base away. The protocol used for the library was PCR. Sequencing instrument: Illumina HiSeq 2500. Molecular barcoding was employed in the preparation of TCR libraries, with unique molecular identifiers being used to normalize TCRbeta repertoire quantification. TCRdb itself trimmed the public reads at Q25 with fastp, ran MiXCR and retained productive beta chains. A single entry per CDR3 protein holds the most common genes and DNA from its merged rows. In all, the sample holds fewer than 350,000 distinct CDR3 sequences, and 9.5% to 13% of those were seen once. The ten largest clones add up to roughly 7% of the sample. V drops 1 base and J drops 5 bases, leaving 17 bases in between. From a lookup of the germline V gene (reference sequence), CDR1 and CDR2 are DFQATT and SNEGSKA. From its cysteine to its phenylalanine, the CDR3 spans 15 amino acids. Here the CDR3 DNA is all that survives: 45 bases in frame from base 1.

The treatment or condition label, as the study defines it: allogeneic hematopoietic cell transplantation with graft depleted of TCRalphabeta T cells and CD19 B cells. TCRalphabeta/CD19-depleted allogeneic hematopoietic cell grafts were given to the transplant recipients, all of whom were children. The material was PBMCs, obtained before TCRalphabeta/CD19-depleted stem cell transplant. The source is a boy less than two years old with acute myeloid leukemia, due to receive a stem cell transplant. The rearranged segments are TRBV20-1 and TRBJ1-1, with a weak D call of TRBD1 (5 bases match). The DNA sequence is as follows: TGCAGTGCTAGAGCCGTCGGGGGAAGGAGGACTGAAGCTTTCTTT. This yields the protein CSARAVGGRRTEAFF.